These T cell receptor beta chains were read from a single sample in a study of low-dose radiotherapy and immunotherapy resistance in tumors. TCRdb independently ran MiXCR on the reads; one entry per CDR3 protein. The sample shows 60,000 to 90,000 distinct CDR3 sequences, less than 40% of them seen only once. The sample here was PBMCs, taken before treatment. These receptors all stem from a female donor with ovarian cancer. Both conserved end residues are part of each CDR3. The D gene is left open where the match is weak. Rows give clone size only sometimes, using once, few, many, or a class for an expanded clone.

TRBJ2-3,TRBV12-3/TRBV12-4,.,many,TGTGCCAGCAGCAAGCGAGATACGCAGTATTTT,CASSKRDTQYF
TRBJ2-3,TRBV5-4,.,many,TGTGCCAGCAGCTTCGGGGCTGAAGCAGATACGCAGTATTTT,CASSFGAEADTQYF
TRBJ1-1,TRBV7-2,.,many,TGTGCCAGCAGCCCAGTGGGGGTCGGGGTGCGGAGGACTGAAGCTTTCTTT,CASSPVGVGVRRTEAFF
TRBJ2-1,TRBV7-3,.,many,TGTGCCAGCAGCTTAATACAAGGCTCCTACAATGAGCAGTTCTTC,CASSLIQGSYNEQFF
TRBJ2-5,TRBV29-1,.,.,TGCAGCGTACTAGATAGCGGAGAGACCCAGTACTTC,CSVLDSGETQYF
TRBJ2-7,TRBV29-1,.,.,TGCAGCGCCGTGAGGGCAGGGCTGGGCGAGCAGTACTTC,CSAVRAGLGEQYF
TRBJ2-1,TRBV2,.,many,TGTGCCAGCAGTGGACTCCCTCTAAATGAGCAGTTCTTC,CASSGLPLNEQFF
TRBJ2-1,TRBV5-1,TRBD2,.,TGCGCCAGCAGACCCCCGGGAGGTTACCATGAGCAGTTCTTC,CASRPPGGYHEQFF
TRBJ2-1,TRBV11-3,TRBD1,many,TGTGCCAGCAGTTTGACCGGGACAGGGGGCTGGAATGAGCAGTTCTTC,CASSLTGTGGWNEQFF
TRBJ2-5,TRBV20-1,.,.,TGCAGTGCTAGAGATACGGTGGCAGGTGGGGAGACCCAGTACTTC,CSARDTVAGGETQYF
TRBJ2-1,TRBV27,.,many,TGTGCCAGCAGTTCAGTTGGGGGGTCCAATGAGCAGTTCTTC,CASSSVGGSNEQFF
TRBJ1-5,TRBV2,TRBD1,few,TGTGCCAGCAGTATGGACAGGGTTAGCAATCAGCCCCAGCATTTT,CASSMDRVSNQPQHF
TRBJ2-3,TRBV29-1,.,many,TGCAGCCCTGCTCGCAGGGTGACAGATACGCAGTATTTT,CSPARRVTDTQYF
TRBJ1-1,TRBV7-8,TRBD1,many,TGTGCCAGCAGCTTAGCCAGGGACAGGGGGAATACTGAAGCTTTCTTT,CASSLARDRGNTEAFF
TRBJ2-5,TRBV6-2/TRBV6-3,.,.,TGTGCCAGCAGTCTCGGCGGACCCCAAGAGACCCAGTACTTC,CASSLGGPQETQYF
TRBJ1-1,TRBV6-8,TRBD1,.,TGTGCCAGCAGATATACTTACAGGGGGAACACTGAAGCTTTCTTT,CASRYTYRGNTEAFF
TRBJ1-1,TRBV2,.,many,TGTGCCAGCAGTGAAGCGCGGGGGGCTGAAGCTTTCTTT,CASSEARGAEAFF
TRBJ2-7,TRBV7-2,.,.,TGTGCCAGCAGCTTAGCAGGGGGGCTTGGGTACGAGCAGTACTTC,CASSLAGGLGYEQYF
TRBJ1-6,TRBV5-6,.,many,TGTGCCAGCAGCGCCACGATGGGGGTGAACAATTCACCCCTCCACTTT,CASSATMGVNNSPLHF
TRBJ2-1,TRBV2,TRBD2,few,TGTGCCAGCAGACGGCCCAGCGGGAGTGGGGAGCAGTTCTTC,CASRRPSGSGEQFF
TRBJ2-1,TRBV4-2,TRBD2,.,TGTGCCAGCAGCCAAGTAGGGCTAGCGGGAGGCGGTGAGCAGTTCTTC,CASSQVGLAGGGEQFF
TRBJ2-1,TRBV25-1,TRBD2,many,TGTGCCAGCAGTCCGTTAGCGGGAGGGACATACAATGAGCAGTTCTTC,CASSPLAGGTYNEQFF
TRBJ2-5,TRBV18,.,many,TGTGCCAGCTCACCCAGAATGAACAGGGAAGAGACCCAGTACTTC,CASSPRMNREETQYF
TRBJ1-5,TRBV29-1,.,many,TGCAGCGCCCAGACAGGAGGCAATCAGCCCCAGCATTTT,CSAQTGGNQPQHF
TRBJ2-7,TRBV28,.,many,TGTGCCAGCAGTTTCGGGATCTCCTACGAGCAGTACTTC,CASSFGISYEQYF
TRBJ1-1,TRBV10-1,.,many,TGCGCCAGCAGTGAGTCGACAGGCCGGTTGGTAGGGCGGGAAGCTTTCTTT,CASSESTGRLVGREAFF
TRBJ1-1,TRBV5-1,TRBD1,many,TGCGCCAGCAGCTTCCGCGACAGGGGGTTCATGAACACTGAAGCTTTCTTT,CASSFRDRGFMNTEAFF
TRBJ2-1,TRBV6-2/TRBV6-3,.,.,TGTGCCAGCAGTTATTTCGGGGGCCGCTACAATGAGCAGTTCTTC,CASSYFGGRYNEQFF
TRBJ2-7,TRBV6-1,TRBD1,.,TGTGCCAGCAGTGTCTCGGGACAGGGATCCTACGAGCAGTACTTC,CASSVSGQGSYEQYF
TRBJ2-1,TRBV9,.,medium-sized,TGTGCCAGCAGCGCCAGCTCCTACAATGAGCAGTTCTTC,CASSASSYNEQFF
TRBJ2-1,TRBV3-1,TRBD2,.,TGTGCCAGCAGCCAAGACCGTTCTAGCGGGAGGTCAAATGAGCAGTTCTTC,CASSQDRSSGRSNEQFF
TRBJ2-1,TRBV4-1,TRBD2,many,TGCGCCAGCAGCCAAGAGCTTGGACTAGCCCTCAACAATGAGCAGTTCTTC,CASSQELGLALNNEQFF
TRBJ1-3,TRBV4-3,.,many,TGCGCCAGCAGCCAAAACCGACAGATTGGAAACACCATATATTTT,CASSQNRQIGNTIYF
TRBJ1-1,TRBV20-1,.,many,TGCAGTGCTAGAGCCAGAGGAAACACTGAAGCTTTCTTT,CSARARGNTEAFF
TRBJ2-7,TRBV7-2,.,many,TGTGCCAGCAGTCCCCAGTGGCGCAACGAGCAGTACTTC,CASSPQWRNEQYF
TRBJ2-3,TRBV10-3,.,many,TGTGCCTTATCCAGCCGGGGAGATACGCAGTATTTT,CALSSRGDTQYF
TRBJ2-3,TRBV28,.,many,TGTGCCAGCAGTTTAGGAGATACGCAGTATTTT,CASSLGDTQYF